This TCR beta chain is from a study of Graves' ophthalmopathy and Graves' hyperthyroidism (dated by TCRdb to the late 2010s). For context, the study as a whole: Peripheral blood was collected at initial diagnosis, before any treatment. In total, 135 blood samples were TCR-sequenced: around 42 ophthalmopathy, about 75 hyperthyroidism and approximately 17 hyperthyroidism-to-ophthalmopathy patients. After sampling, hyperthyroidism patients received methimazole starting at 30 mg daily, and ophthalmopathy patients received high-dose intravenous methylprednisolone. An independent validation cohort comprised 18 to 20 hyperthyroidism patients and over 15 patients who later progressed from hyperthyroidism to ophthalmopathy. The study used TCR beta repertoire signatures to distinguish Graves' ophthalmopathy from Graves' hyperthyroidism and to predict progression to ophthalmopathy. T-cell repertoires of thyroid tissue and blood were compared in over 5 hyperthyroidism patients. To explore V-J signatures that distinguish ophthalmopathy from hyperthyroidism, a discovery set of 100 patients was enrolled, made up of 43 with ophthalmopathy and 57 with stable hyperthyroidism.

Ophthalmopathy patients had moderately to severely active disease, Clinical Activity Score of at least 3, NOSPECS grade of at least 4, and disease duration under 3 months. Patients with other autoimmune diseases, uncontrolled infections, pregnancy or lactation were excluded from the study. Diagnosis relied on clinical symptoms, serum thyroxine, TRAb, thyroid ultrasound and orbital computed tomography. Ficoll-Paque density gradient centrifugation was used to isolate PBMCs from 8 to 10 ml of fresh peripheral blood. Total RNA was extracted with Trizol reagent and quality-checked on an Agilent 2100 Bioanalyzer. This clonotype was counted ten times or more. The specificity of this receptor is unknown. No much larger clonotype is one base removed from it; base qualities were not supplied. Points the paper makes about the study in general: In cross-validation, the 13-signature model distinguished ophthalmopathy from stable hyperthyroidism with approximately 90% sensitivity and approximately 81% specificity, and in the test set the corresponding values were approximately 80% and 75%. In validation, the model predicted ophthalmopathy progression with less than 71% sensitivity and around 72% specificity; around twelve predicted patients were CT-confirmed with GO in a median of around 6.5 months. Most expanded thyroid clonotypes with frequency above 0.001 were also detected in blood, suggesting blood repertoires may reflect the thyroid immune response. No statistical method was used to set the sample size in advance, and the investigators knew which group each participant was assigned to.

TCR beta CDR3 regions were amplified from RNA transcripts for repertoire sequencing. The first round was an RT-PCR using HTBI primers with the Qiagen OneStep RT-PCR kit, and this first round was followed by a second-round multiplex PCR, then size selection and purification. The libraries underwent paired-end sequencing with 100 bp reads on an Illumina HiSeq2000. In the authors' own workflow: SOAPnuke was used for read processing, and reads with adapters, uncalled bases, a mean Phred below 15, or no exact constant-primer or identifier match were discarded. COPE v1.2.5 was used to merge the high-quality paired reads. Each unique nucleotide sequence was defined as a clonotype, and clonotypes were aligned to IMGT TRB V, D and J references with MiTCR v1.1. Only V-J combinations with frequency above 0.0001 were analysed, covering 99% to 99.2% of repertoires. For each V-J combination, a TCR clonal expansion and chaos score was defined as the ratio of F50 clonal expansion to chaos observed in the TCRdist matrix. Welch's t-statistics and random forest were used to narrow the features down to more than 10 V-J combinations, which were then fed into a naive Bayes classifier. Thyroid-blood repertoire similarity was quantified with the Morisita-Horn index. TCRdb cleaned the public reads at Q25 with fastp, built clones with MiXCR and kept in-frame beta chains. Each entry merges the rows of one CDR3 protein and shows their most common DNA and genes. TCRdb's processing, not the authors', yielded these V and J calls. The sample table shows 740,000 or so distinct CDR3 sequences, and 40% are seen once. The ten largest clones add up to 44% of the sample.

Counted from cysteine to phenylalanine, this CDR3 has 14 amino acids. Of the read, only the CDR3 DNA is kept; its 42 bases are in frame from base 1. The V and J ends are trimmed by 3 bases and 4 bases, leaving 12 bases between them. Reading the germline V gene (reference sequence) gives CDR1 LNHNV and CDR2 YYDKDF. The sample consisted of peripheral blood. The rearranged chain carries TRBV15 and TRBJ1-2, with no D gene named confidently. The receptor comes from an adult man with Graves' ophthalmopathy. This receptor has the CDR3 CATSSGLDRYGYTF. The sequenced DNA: TGTGCCACCAGCAGTGGGTTGGATCGCTATGGCTACACCTTC.